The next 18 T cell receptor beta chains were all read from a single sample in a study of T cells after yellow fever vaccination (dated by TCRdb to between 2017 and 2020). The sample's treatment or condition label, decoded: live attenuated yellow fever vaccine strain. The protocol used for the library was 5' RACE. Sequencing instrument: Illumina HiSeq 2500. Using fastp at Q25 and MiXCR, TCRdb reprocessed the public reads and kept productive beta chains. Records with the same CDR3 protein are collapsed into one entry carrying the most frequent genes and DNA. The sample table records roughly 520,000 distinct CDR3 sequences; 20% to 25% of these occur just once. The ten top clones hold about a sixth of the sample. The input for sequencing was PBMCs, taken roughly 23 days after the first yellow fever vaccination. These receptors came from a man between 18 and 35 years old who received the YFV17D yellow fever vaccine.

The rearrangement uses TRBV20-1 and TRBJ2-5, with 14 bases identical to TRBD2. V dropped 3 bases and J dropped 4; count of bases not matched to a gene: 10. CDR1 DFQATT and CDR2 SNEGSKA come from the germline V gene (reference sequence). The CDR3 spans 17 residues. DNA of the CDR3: TGCAGTGCTAGGAAGACTAGCGGGGGGGCGAAGGGAGAGACCCAGTACTTC. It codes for CSARKTSGGAKGETQYF.

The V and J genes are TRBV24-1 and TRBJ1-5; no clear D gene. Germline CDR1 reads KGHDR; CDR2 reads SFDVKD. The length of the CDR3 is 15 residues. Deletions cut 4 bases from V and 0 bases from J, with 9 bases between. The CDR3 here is CATSESGYSNQPQHF. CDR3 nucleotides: TGTGCCACCAGTGAGAGTGGTTATAGCAATCAGCCCCAGCATTTT.

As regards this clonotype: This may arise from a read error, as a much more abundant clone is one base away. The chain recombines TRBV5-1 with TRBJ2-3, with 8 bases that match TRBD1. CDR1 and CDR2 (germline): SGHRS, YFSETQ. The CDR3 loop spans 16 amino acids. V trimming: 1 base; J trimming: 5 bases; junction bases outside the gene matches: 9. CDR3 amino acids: CASSLTTGGRIDTQYF. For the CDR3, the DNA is TGCGCCAGCAGCTTGACTACAGGGGGAAGAATAGATACGCAGTATTTT.

The CDR3 region is CASSPGAVSYGYTF. The CDR3 DNA sequence: TGTGCCAGCAGTCCCGGGGCTGTTAGTTATGGCTACACCTTC. The chain couples TRBV2 to TRBJ1-2, with a weak D call TRBD1 (5 bases). V was trimmed by 5 bases and J by 5 bases, leaving 15 bases between them. Germline V gene data show CDR1 as SNHLY and CDR2 as FYNNEI. The CDR3 spans 14 residues. The variable domain in full, with the rest retrieved from reference TRBV2 and TRBJ1-2, is EPEVTQTPSHQVTQMGQEVILRCVPISNHLYFYWYRQILGQKVEFLVSFYNNEISEKSEIFDDQFSVERPDGSNFTLKIRSTKLEDSAMYFCASSPGAVSYGYTFGSGTRLTVV.

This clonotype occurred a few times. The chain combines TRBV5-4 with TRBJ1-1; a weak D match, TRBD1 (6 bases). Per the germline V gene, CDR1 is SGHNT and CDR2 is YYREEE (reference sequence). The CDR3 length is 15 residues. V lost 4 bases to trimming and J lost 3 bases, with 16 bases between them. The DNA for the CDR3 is TGTGCCAGCAGCGATTGGACAGCTAAGCACACTGAAGCTTTCTTT. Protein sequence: CASSDWTAKHTEAFF.

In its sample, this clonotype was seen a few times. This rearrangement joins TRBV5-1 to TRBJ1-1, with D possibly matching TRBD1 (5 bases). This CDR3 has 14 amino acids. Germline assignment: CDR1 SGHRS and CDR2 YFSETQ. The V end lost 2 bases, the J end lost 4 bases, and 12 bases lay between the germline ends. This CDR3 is CASSFGGIGTEAFF. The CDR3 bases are TGCGCCAGCAGCTTCGGGGGGATTGGCACTGAAGCTTTCTTT.

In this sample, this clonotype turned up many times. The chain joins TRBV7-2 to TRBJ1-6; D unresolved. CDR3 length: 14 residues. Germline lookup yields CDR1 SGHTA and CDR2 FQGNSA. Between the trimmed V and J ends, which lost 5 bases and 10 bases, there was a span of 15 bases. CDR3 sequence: CASSTIIIRSPLHF. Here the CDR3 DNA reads TGTGCCAGCAGCACTATAATAATAAGGTCACCCCTCCACTTT. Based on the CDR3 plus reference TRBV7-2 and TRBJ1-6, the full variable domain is GAGVSQSPSNKVTEKGKDVELRCDPISGHTALYWYRQSLGQGLEFLIYFQGNSAPDKSGLPSDRFSAERTGGSVSTLTIQRTQQEDSAVYLCASSTIIIRSPLHFGNGTRLTVT.

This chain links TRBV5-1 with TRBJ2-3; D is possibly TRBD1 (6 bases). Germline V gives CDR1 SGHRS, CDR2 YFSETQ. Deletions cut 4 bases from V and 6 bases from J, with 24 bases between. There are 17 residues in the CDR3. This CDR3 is CASSRTRSGTYRDTQYF. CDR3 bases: TGCGCCAGCAGCCGCACCAGGTCGGGGACATACAGGGATACGCAGTATTTT.

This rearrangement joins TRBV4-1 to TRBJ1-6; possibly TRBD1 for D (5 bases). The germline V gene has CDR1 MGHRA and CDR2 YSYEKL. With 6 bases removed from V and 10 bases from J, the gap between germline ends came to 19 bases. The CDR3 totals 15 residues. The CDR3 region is CASRNPGRTVSPLHF. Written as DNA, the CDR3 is TGCGCCAGCAGAAACCCAGGGCGGACGGTATCACCCCTCCACTTT.

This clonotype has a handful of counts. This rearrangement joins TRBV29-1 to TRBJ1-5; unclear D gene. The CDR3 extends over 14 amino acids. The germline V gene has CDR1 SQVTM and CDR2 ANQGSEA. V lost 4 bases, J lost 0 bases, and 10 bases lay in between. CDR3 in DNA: TGCAGCGTTGCGGAAGGGAATAGCAATCAGCCCCAGCATTTT. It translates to CSVAEGNSNQPQHF.

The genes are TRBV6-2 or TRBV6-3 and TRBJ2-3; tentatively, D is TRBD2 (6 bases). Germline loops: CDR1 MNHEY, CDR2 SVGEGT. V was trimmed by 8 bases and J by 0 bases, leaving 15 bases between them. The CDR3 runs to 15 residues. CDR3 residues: CASRNEGTSTDTQYF. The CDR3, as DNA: TGTGCCAGCCGCAACGAGGGGACTAGCACAGATACGCAGTATTTT.

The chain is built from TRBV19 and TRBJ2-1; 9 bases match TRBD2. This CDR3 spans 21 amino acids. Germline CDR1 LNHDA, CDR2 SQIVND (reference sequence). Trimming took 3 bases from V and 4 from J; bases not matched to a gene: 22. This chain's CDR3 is CASSMVEVVAGDLQLYNEQFF. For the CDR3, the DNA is TGTGCCAGTAGTATGGTGGAAGTAGTAGCGGGGGACCTCCAACTTTACAATGAGCAGTTCTTC.

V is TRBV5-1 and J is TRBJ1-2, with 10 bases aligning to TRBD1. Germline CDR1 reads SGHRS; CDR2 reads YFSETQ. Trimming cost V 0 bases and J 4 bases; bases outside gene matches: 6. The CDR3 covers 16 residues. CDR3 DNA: TGCGCCAGCAGCTTGGCCGGGGACAGGGGAACCTATGGCTACACCTTC. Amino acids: CASSLAGDRGTYGYTF.

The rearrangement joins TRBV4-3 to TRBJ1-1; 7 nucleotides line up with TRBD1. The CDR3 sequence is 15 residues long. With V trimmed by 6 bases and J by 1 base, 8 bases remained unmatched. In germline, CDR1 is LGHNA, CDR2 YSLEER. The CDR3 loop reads CASSYNQGGNTEAFF. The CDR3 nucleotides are TGCGCCAGCAGTTACAACCAGGGGGGGAACACTGAAGCTTTCTTT.

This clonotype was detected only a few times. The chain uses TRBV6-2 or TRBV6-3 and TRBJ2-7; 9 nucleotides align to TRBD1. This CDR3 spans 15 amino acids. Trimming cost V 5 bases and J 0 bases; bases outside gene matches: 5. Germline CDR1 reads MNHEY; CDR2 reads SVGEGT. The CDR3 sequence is CASSPRTGDSYEQYF. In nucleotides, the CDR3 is TGTGCCAGCAGTCCTAGGACAGGGGACTCCTACGAGCAGTACTTC.

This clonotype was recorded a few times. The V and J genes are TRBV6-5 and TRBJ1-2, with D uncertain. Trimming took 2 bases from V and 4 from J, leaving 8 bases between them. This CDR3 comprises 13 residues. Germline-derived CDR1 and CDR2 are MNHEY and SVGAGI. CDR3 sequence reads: CASSYAQTYGYTF. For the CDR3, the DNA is TGTGCCAGCAGTTACGCACAGACCTATGGCTACACCTTC.

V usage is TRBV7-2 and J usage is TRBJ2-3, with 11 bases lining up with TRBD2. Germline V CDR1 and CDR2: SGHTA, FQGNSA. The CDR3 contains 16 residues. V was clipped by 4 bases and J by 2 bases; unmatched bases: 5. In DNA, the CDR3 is TGTGCCAGCAGCTACCTAGCGGGGGGCTTCACAGATACGCAGTATTTT. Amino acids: CASSYLAGGFTDTQYF.

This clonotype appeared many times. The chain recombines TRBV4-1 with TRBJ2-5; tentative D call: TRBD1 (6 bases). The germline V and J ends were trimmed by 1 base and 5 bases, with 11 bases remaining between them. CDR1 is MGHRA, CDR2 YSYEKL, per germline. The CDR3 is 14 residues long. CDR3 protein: CASSQVGGSETQYF. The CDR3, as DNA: TGCGCCAGCAGCCAAGTTGGGGGCTCGGAGACCCAGTACTTC.